This T cell receptor (beta chain) was documented in a study of cytomegalovirus exposure and HLA in healthy donors. Study-wide results and caveats: In a later analysis, productive TCRs from donors in an Asian-associated ancestry cluster reportedly carried fewer N-insertions than the cohort mean.

Trimming took 6 bases from V and 6 from J, leaving 14 bases between them. The CDR3 extends over 13 amino acids. CDR1 is MNHEY and CDR2 is SMNVEV in the germline V gene (reference sequence). A multiplex PCR was run with 60 Vbeta primers and 13 Jbeta primers. Using immunoSEQ multiplex PCR, the repertoire was profiled, and TCRdb retains in-frame clones only, with some absent. The table records 150,000 to 200,000 clones, around 90% of them present only once. As for this clone: As yet, its antigen is unknown.

The sequence derives from a boy between 2 and 10 years old in good health and CMV-seronegative. The chain employs TRBV27 and TRBJ1-1, with D perhaps TRBD1 (5 bases). Sequenced material: PBMCs. The DNA for the CDR3 is TGTGCCAGCAGCCGACAGCCTTGGGCTGAAGCTTTCTTT. Translating it yields CASSRQPWAEAFF.